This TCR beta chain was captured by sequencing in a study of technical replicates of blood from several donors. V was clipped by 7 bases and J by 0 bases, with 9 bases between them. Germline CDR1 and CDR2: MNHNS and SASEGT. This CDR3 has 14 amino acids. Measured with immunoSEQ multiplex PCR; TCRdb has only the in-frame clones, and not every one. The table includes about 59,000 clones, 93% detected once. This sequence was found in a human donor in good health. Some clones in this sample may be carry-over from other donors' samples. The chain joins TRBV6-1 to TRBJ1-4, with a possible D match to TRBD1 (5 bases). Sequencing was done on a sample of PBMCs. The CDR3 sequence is CASTTGATNEKLFF. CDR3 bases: TGTGCCAGCACTACGGGGGCAACTAATGAAAAACTGTTTTTT.